This T cell receptor beta chain was obtained from a study of CD8 T cells in ankylosing spondylitis. Study-wide results and limits: One TCR beta motif, made up of roughly 8 highly homologous variants, appeared characteristic of ankylosing spondylitis blood. Disease-linked clones displayed a CD8+ phenotype and appeared relatively rarely in peripheral blood.

From the 5' RACE reads, TCRdb called clonotypes with MiXCR, one entry per CDR3 protein. The sample contains about 390,000 distinct CDR3 sequences, around 24% of which appear only once. This clonotype has a handful of counts. Its antigen is not known. The CDR3 loop spans 14 amino acids. V gave up 2 bases and J gave up 10 bases, with 15 bases separating them. From germline, CDR1 is MRHNA and CDR2 SNTAGT. Source material: blood, either unsorted or a sorted T cell fraction (not recorded which). This clonotype was obtained from a male donor with ankylosing spondylitis. This chain links TRBV6-4 with TRBJ1-5; weak D call: TRBD1 (5 bases). CDR3 protein: CASSDRGGEGPQHF. CDR3 in DNA: TGTGCCAGCAGTGACAGGGGAGGGGAGGGACCCCAGCATTTT.